This TCR beta chain was sequenced during a study of CD8+ T cells in alopecia areata. In the study overall: It was 6 to 18 months of tofacitinib, and then there were 6 months off drug.

Isolated RNA was reverse transcribed into cDNA used as the sequencing template. Generated by immunoSEQ multiplex PCR, the TCRdb table keeps only in-frame clones and is missing some. In the table there are a few hundred thousand clones, around two fifths of which are singletons. The treatment: oral pan-JAK inhibitor, 5-10 mg twice daily. The CDR3 totals 14 residues. CDR1 and CDR2 from the germline V gene are SGDLS and YYNGEE. The trim removed 0 bases at V and 5 bases at J, leaving 3 bases unmatched. The TCR was taken from a human donor with alopecia areata. The chain employs TRBV9 and TRBJ1-1, with 8 bases that match TRBD1. The input for sequencing was CD4+ T cells sorted from blood, taken at approximately week 36, from a patient treated with tofacitinib. As DNA, the CDR3 is TGTGCCAGCAGCGTAGGACAGGGGACGACTGAAGCTTTCTTT. This gives the protein CASSVGQGTTEAFF.